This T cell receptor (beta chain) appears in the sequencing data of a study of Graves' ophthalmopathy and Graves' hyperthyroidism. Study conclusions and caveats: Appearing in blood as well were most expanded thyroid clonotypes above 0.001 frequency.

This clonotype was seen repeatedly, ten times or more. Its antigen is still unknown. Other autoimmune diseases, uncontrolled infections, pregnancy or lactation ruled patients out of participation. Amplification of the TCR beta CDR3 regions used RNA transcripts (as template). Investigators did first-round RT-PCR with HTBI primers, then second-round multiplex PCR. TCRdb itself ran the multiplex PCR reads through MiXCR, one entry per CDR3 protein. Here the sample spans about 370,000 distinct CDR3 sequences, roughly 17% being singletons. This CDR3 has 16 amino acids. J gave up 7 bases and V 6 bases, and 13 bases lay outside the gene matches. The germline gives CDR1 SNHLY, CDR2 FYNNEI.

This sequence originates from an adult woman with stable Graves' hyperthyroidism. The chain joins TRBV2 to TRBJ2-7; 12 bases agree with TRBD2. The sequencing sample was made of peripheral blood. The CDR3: CASRRIRLAGEREQYF. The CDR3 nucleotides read TGTGCCAGCAGAAGAATTAGACTAGCGGGAGAAAGGGAGCAGTACTTC.